The rows below give T cell receptor beta chains drawn from one sample of a study of blood T cell repertoires in COVID-19. TCRdb's copy holds only in-frame clones and misses some; the assay was immunoSEQ multiplex PCR. The sample lists roughly 280,000 clones; around 90% were seen once. Sequencing input: PBMCs or T cells enriched from blood (not recorded which). Receptors originate from a woman between 50 and 59 years old who had recovered from COVID-19. Each CDR3 is given with its conserved first and last residue. Each record gives: clone size, V gene, CDR3 length, CDR3 protein. Not all rows give a size; the values are once, few, many and, for expanded clones, a class.

size: few; V: TRBV7-2; length: 17; CDR3: CASSLANGGTGSYEQYF
size: .; V: TRBV11-2; length: 16; CDR3: CASSSTLEHSYNEQFF
size: .; V: TRBV3-1/TRBV3-2; length: 14; CDR3: CASTQKGVPGELFF
size: .; V: TRBV29-1; length: 14; CDR3: CSVARDFRTDTQYF
size: .; V: TRBV7-8; length: 13; CDR3: CASSLQDSLGYTF
size: .; V: TRBV28; length: 12; CDR3: CASRDRGYGYTF
size: .; V: TRBV27; length: 16; CDR3: CASSLGAGGMAGELFF
size: .; V: TRBV30; length: 15; CDR3: CAWSAGQSIGYEQYF
size: few; V: TRBV19; length: 17; CDR3: CASSIIGTSGSYNEQFF
size: once; V: TRBV6-5; length: 15; CDR3: CASVRGGQSNQPQHF
size: .; V: TRBV19; length: 14; CDR3: CASTQDRTHYGYTF
size: .; V: TRBV5-4; length: 15; CDR3: CASSDISGRGETQYF
size: .; V: TRBV9; length: 16; CDR3: CASSVTPGTGESGYTF
size: .; V: TRBV7-9; length: 14; CDR3: CASTGQNMNTEAFF
size: .; V: TRBV6-1; length: 13; CDR3: CASSEALRQPQHF
size: .; V: TRBV28; length: 15; CDR3: CASSFQGLGNEKLFF
size: .; V: TRBV7-9; length: 14; CDR3: CASSSSGTRVEQFF
size: .; V: TRBV9; length: 14; CDR3: CASSVGQSTDTQYF
size: .; V: TRBV28; length: 14; CDR3: CASSRAGGIYEQYF
size: .; V: TRBV7-9; length: 16; CDR3: CASSPPASGNTGELFF
size: .; V: TRBV28; length: 17; CDR3: CASSLPGSGAWNSPLHF
size: few; V: TRBV6-5; length: 15; CDR3: CASRRPGQSHNEQFF
size: .; V: TRBV19; length: 14; CDR3: CASSMDRLSYEQYF
size: .; V: TRBV3-1/TRBV3-2; length: 17; CDR3: CASSPQQTPGLAGPSYF
size: .; V: TRBV28; length: 14; CDR3: CASSLGGIQETQYF
size: .; V: TRBV19; length: 14; CDR3: CASSIAGTTDTQYF
size: .; V: TRBV29-1; length: 14; CDR3: CSGSDSGDSYEQYF
size: .; V: TRBV7-2; length: 14; CDR3: CASSAGQAREKLFF
size: few; V: TRBV11-2; length: 16; CDR3: CASSVSNSMNTGELFF
size: .; V: TRBV30; length: 13; CDR3: CAWKAGLNTEAFF
size: .; V: TRBV6-5; length: 12; CDR3: CASIDSWYGYTF